This T cell receptor beta chain was captured by sequencing in a study of T cells in Graves' hyperthyroidism and ophthalmopathy. The wider study: At initial diagnosis, before any treatment had begun, peripheral blood was obtained. Study findings and constraints: Ophthalmopathy could be told apart from stable hyperthyroidism with a 13 V-J model. Peripheral blood also featured most of the thyroid clonotypes expanded above 0.001.

Of note for this clonotype: Its cognate antigen is unknown.

TCR beta CDR3 regions were amplified from RNA. Initially, a first-round RT-PCR of the TCR CDR3 employed the HTBI primer set. TCRdb used MiXCR to reprocess the multiplex PCR reads, holding one entry per CDR3 protein. The table has 500,000 to 800,000 distinct CDR3 sequences, around 13% seen once. The CDR3 is 16 residues long. Looked up from germline, CDR1 is SGDLS and CDR2 is YYNGEE. The V end lost 7 bases, the J end lost 0 bases, and 18 bases lay between the germline ends. The sequence was collected from a woman aged 45 to 65 with Graves' ophthalmopathy. Sequencing was performed on blood. V usage is TRBV9 and J usage is TRBJ2-3; D unclear. The CDR3 DNA reads as TGTGCCAGCCTGCGCCAGGTTACGGCTAGCACAGATACGCAGTATTTT. Its protein product is CASLRQVTASTDTQYF.